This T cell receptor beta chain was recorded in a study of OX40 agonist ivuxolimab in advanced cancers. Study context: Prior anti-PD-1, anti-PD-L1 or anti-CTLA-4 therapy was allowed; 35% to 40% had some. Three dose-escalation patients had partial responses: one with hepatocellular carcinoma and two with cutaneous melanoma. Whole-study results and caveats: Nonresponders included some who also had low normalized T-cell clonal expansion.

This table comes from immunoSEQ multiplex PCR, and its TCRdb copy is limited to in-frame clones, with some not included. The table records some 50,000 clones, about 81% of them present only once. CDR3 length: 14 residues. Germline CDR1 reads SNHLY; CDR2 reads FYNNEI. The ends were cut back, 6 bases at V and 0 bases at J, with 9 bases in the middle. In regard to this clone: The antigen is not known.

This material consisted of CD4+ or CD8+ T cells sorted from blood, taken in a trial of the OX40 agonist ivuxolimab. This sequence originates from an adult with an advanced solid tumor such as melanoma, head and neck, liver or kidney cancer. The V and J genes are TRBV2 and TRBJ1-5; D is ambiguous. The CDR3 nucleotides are TGTGCCAGCAGCGGCGTTAATAGCAATCAGCCCCAGCATTTT. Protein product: CASSGVNSNQPQHF.